The rows below give T cell receptor beta chains drawn from one sample of a study of cytotoxic CD8 clonotypes in ibrutinib-treated CLL. Generated by immunoSEQ multiplex PCR, the TCRdb table keeps only in-frame clones and is missing some. The data contain 12,000 or so clones, roughly three quarters of them singletons. The sequencing here drew on PBMCs, taken at disease progression, from a patient treated with ibrutinib. The receptor set was obtained from a human donor with chronic lymphocytic leukemia. Both conserved end residues are part of each CDR3. Clone size is shown for a subset of rows, as once, few, many or a class of expanded clone.

clone_size | cdr3_length | j_call | v_call | cdr3_aa
- | 13 | TRBJ2-4 | TRBV2 | CASSVKGGGIQYF
- | 14 | TRBJ1-2 | TRBV6-1 | CASSEGTAVDGYTF
- | 14 | TRBJ1-5 | TRBV27 | CASRPNGGNQPQHF
- | 14 | TRBJ1-1 | TRBV5-1 | CASSLTGTHTEAFF
- | 15 | TRBJ2-1 | TRBV7-8 | CASSSSGGAVNEQFF
- | 13 | TRBJ1-1 | TRBV10-1 | CASSHNRGTEAFF
- | 12 | TRBJ1-1 | TRBV2 | CASSSRSTEAFF
- | 15 | TRBJ1-3 | TRBV7-3 | CASSLSGTSGNTIYF
- | 15 | TRBJ2-7 | TRBV9 | CASSPRPWRDHEQYF
- | 15 | TRBJ2-7 | TRBV18 | CASSLELAGPTEQYF
- | 16 | TRBJ2-1 | TRBV28 | CASSFPNPKTYNEQFF
few | 16 | TRBJ2-3 | TRBV7-2 | CASSLVGGQGRDTQYF
medium-sized | 9 | TRBJ1-1 | TRBV7-3 | CARNTEAFF
- | 14 | TRBJ2-3 | TRBV5-1 | CASSSGGRTDTQYF
- | 13 | TRBJ2-7 | TRBV2 | CATSGRTTYEQYF
- | 13 | TRBJ2-1 | TRBV29-1 | CSVGATGAAEQFF
- | 14 | TRBJ2-7 | TRBV19 | CASSIKPSIYEQYF
- | 17 | TRBJ2-1 | TRBV27 | CASSGNSLAGGGNEQFF
- | 13 | TRBJ1-1 | TRBV7-9 | CASSLRGDTEAFF